One and the same sample provided the 28 T cell receptor beta chains below, sequenced in a study of blood T cells in healthy people across ages. Together with a sample-barcoded 5' primer, a J-beta primer mix was included in a second PCR lasting roughly 6 to 12 cycles. Each CDR3 protein gets one entry after TCRdb re-called the 5' RACE reads with MiXCR. Altogether 1.5 million or so distinct CDR3 sequences are present, around 42% being singletons, with the ten largest covering 7.9%. Sequences were obtained from blood. The receptors here all came from a woman aged 18-35 years in good health.

The rearrangement links TRBV7-9 to TRBJ2-1; TRBD2 aligns across 10 bases. V lost 4 bases and J lost 15; bases outside the gene matches: 6. Looked up from germline, CDR1 is SEHNR and CDR2 is FQNEAQ (reference sequence). The length of the CDR3 is 12 residues. This chain's CDR3 is CASSSDVAGGFF. The CDR3 DNA is TGTGCCAGCAGCTCTGACGTAGCGGGGGGGTTCTTC.

This clonotype was seen only once. The chain uses TRBV2 and TRBJ2-1, with D perhaps matching TRBD2 (6 bases). This CDR3 has 16 amino acids. V lost 3 bases, J lost 3 bases, and 15 bases lay in between. The germline V gene has CDR1 SNHLY and CDR2 FYNNEI. The CDR3 DNA follows: TGTGCCAGCAGTGAGCCCCGGGACTTAAACTACAATGAGCAGTTCTTC. This codes for CASSEPRDLNYNEQFF.

This rearrangement joins TRBV6-5 to TRBJ1-2; D might be TRBD1 (6 bases). This CDR3 comprises 13 residues. V was clipped by 3 bases and J by 8 bases, with 13 bases between them. Germline V lookup: CDR1 MNHEY, CDR2 SVGAGI. The CDR3 nucleotides are TGTGCCAGCAGTTATGGGACATATCGCGGCTACACCTTC. It translates to CASSYGTYRGYTF.

This clonotype was counted only a few times. This chain joins TRBV6-2 or TRBV6-3 and TRBJ2-5; 8 nucleotides align to TRBD2. Per the germline V gene, CDR1 is MNHEY and CDR2 is SVGEGT. V was pared by 7 bases and J by 3 bases, with 19 bases of the junction left unmatched. CDR3 size: 18 residues. In DNA, the CDR3 is TGTGCCAGCACCAAATCCCCCAACTTAGCGGGGCGCAAAGAGACCCAGTACTTC. Residues: CASTKSPNLAGRKETQYF.

This clonotype was seen more than once but under ten times. J is TRBJ1-5 and V is TRBV4-2; 7 positions agree with TRBD1. Germline CDR1 LGHNA, CDR2 YNFKEQ. J lost 5 bases, V lost 0 bases, and 4 bases had no gene match. This CDR3 has 15 residues. CDR3 nucleotides: TGTGCCAGCAGCCAAGATATAACAGGGGATCAGCCCCAGCATTTT. Its protein is CASSQDITGDQPQHF.

The chain recombines TRBV10-3 with TRBJ2-4; 7 bases align to TRBD2. This CDR3 has 16 residues. Germline V gene lookup returns CDR1 ENHRY and CDR2 SYGVKD. J was trimmed by 1 base and V by 0 bases; bases with no gene match: 3. The CDR3 loop reads CAISESGGTAKNIQYF. The CDR3 DNA sequence: TGTGCCATCAGTGAGTCGGGAGGGACGGCCAAAAACATTCAGTACTTC.

For the CDR3, the DNA is TGCAGCGTCCTAATAGGGGATACGCAGTATTTT. Protein sequence: CSVLIGDTQYF. The rearrangement joins TRBV29-1 to TRBJ2-3; D remains unclear. The CDR3 length is 11 residues. CDR1 and CDR2 from the germline V gene are SQVTM and ANQGSEA. V lost 6 bases to trimming and J lost 6 bases, with 10 bases between them.

This chain joins TRBV4-2 and TRBJ2-5, with D maybe TRBD2 (5 bases). The end of the DNA fits TRBJ2-7 better, so the J call may be wrong. The CDR3 runs 13 residues. CDR1 is LGHNA and CDR2 is YNFKEQ in the germline V gene. The CDR3 protein is CASSHLRRYEQYF. The DNA of the CDR3 is TGTGCCAGCAGCCACCTACGGAGGTACGAGCAGTACTTC.

This clonotype has only a few counts. The rearrangement links TRBV6-1 to TRBJ2-1, with D possibly being TRBD1 (6 bases). Looked up from germline, CDR1 is MNHNS and CDR2 is SASEGT. The V and J ends lost 5 bases and 1 base respectively, with 12 bases between them. This CDR3 has 15 residues. The CDR3 DNA reads TGTGCCAGCAGTTGGGAACAGGGATCCTACAATGAGCAGTTCTTC. As protein: CASSWEQGSYNEQFF.

This clonotype was counted a single time. The chain recombines TRBV10-3 with TRBJ1-1; D unresolved. The V and J ends lost 4 bases and 3 bases respectively, with 6 bases between them. This CDR3 is built from 12 residues. CDR1 is ENHRY and CDR2 is SYGVKD in the germline V gene. CDR3 region: CAISGRDTEAFF. CDR3 coding DNA: TGTGCCATCAGTGGCCGGGACACTGAAGCTTTCTTT.

As to this clonotype: A much larger clone differs by one base, so this may be a read error. The rearrangement links TRBV20-1 to TRBJ1-6; D is undetermined. V was trimmed by 2 bases and J by 10 bases, leaving 12 bases between them. Germline V gene sequence: CDR1 DFQATT, CDR2 SNEGSKA (reference sequence). This CDR3 region has 13 residues. CDR3 bases: TGCAGTGCTAGATCCATATTGGGCTCACCCCTCCACTTT. Its protein product is CSARSILGSPLHF.

The rearrangement links TRBV3-1 to TRBJ1-2; TRBD1 is a possible D gene (6 bases). This CDR3 region has 17 residues. CDR1 LGHDT and CDR2 YNNKEL come from the germline V gene (reference sequence). Between the trimmed V and J ends, which lost 3 bases and 3 bases, there was a span of 20 bases. CDR3 in DNA: TGTGCCAGCAGCCACGAGTTGGGGGACACCTATTACTATGGCTACACCTTC. Translation gives CASSHELGDTYYYGYTF.

The table lists this clonotype with a few counts. The rearrangement links TRBV20-1 to TRBJ2-6, with D unclear. Germline values: CDR1 DFQATT, CDR2 SNEGSKA (reference sequence). V lost 4 bases to trimming and J lost 3 bases, with 1 base between them. The CDR3 length is 11 residues. The DNA for the CDR3 is TGCAGTGCTAATGGGGCCAACGTCCTGACTTTC. Protein sequence: CSANGANVLTF.

The V gene is TRBV15, the J gene TRBJ2-7; D unresolved. This CDR3 is built from 13 residues. The V gene's germline CDR1 is LNHNV and CDR2 YYDKDF (reference sequence). V was clipped by 6 bases and J by 1 base, with 10 bases between them. The CDR3 here is CATRGLFSYEQYF. The CDR3 bases are TGTGCCACCAGGGGCCTCTTTTCCTACGAGCAGTACTTC.

The chain employs TRBV7-8 and TRBJ1-2; 7 bases are shared with TRBD1. This CDR3 has 15 residues. The germline V gene has CDR1 SGHVS and CDR2 FQNEAQ. J gave up 4 bases and V 1 base, and 6 bases lay outside the gene matches. The CDR3 reads CASSLGRGTVYGYTF. In nucleotides, the CDR3 is TGTGCCAGCAGCTTAGGGAGGGGGACAGTCTATGGCTACACCTTC.

The chain joins TRBV7-8 to TRBJ2-7, with 11 bases fitting TRBD2. The CDR3 extends over 17 amino acids. V dropped 1 base and J dropped 1; count of bases not matched to a gene: 6. Germline V gene lookup returns CDR1 SGHVS and CDR2 FQNEAQ. The CDR3 DNA follows: TGTGCCAGCAGCTTAGTGGGACTAGCGGTTATTTCCTACGAGCAGTACTTC. Translating it yields CASSLVGLAVISYEQYF.

The chain uses TRBV29-1 and TRBJ2-5; D ambiguous. V was cut by 7 bases and J by 5 bases, with 5 bases left in between. Per the germline V gene, CDR1 is SQVTM and CDR2 is ANQGSEA. The CDR3 runs 9 residues. CDR3 sequence reads: CSADETQYF. The CDR3 coding sequence is TGCAGCGCAGACGAGACCCAGTACTTC. The complete variable domain, with remaining parts taken from reference TRBV29-1 and TRBJ2-5, reads SAVISQKPSRDICQRGTSLTIQCQVDSQVTMMFWYRQQPGQSLTLIATANQGSEATYESGFVIDKFPISRPNLTFSTLTVSNMSPEDSSIYLCSADETQYFGPGTRLLVL.

V and J are TRBV2 and TRBJ2-4, with D maybe TRBD2 (6 bases). The J call is doubtful: the DNA matches TRBJ2-5 better. Per the germline V gene, CDR1 is SNHLY and CDR2 is FYNNEI. This CDR3 has 15 residues. CDR3 loop: CASSENGGEQETQYF. In nucleotides, the CDR3 is TGTGCCAGCAGTGAAAACGGGGGAGAGCAAGAGACCCAGTACTTC.

The chain recombines TRBV30 with TRBJ1-1; D is possibly TRBD1 (5 bases). This CDR3 has 13 residues. The germline V gene has CDR1 GTSNPN and CDR2 SVGIG (reference sequence). V was trimmed by 2 bases and J by 7 bases, leaving 14 bases between them. DNA for the CDR3: TGTGCCTGGAGTTTGGCAGGGTCTGGTGAAGCTTTCTTT. Protein product: CAWSLAGSGEAFF.

This sequence joins TRBV10-3 and TRBJ1-6; TRBD1 is a possible D gene (6 bases). The CDR3 totals 15 residues. V shed 0 bases and J shed 9 bases, with 12 bases lying between them. CDR1 is ENHRY, CDR2 SYGVKD, per germline. CDR3: CAISESRQGSSPLHF. DNA of the CDR3: TGTGCCATCAGTGAGTCCAGGCAGGGGAGTTCACCCCTCCACTTT.

This clonotype was picked up a small number of times. J is TRBJ2-3 and V is TRBV2; tentative D call: TRBD2 (5 bases). V was shortened by 10 bases and J by 2 bases, with 16 bases between the two germline ends. CDR1 and CDR2 from the germline V gene are SNHLY and FYNNEI. This CDR3 has 14 residues. In DNA, the CDR3 is TGTGCCACCCAACGGGATAAGTTCACAGATACGCAGTATTTT. It translates to CATQRDKFTDTQYF.

Ten or more counts support this clonotype. This chain connects TRBV20-1 to TRBJ2-5; D not resolved. The CDR3 contains 10 residues. The germline V and J ends were trimmed by 6 bases and 1 base, with 3 bases remaining between them. CDR1 DFQATT and CDR2 SNEGSKA come from the germline V gene (reference sequence). The CDR3 DNA follows: TGCAGTGCGTCCCAAGAGACCCAGTACTTC. Protein sequence: CSASQETQYF.

The chain combines TRBV24-1 with TRBJ2-3; D ambiguous. V gave up 4 bases and J gave up 0 bases, with 10 bases separating them. Germline CDR1 reads KGHDR; CDR2 reads SFDVKD. There are 15 residues in the CDR3. For the CDR3, the DNA is TGTGCCACCAGTGACCCCGTCGCTAGCACAGATACGCAGTATTTT. Protein: CATSDPVASTDTQYF.

The rearrangement uses TRBV6-5 and TRBJ2-6; no clear D gene. The germline V gene encodes CDR1 MNHEY and CDR2 SVGAGI. The V gene lost 6 bases and the J gene lost 0 bases, with 12 bases spanning the gap. The CDR3 has 16 residues. The CDR3 region is CASRTDGSSGANVLTF. The CDR3 DNA reads as TGTGCCAGCAGGACCGACGGTAGCTCTGGGGCCAACGTCCTGACTTTC.

The chain uses TRBV29-1 and TRBJ1-2; no definite D call. The germline CDR1 and CDR2 sequences are SQVTM and ANQGSEA. The CDR3 totals 13 residues. V gave up 2 bases and J gave up 1 base, with 8 bases separating them. The CDR3 loop is CSVESGINYGYTF. The DNA for the CDR3 is TGCAGCGTTGAATCGGGGATTAACTATGGCTACACCTTC.

The chain recombines TRBV29-1 with TRBJ2-5; 9 bases agree with TRBD1. This CDR3 has 14 residues. Germline V gene sequence: CDR1 SQVTM, CDR2 ANQGSEA. The CDR3 spells CTYRTGALQETQYF. As DNA, the CDR3 is TGCACCTATAGGACAGGGGCCCTCCAAGAGACCCAGTACTTC.

This clonotype turned up a few times. The chain joins TRBV12-3 or TRBV12-4 to TRBJ2-1; D is uncertain. The CDR3 sequence is 11 residues long. V was clipped by 5 bases and J by 9 bases, with 8 bases between them. CDR3 region: CASSPISEQFF. In nucleotides, the CDR3 is TGTGCCAGCAGTCCCATCAGTGAGCAGTTCTTC.

This clonotype was seen a single time. This chain uses TRBV5-6 with TRBJ1-2; TRBD1 matches 7 bases. This CDR3 region has 15 residues. V was pared by 4 bases and J by 3 bases, with 9 bases of the junction left unmatched. The germline V gene has CDR1 SGHDT and CDR2 YYEEEE. The CDR3 nucleotides read TGTGCCAGCAGCGTCACAGGGGTTGGGGACTATGGCTACACCTTC. It specifies CASSVTGVGDYGYTF.